The 10 T cell receptor beta chains presented below share a single source sample, sequenced in a study of blood T cell repertoires in COVID-19. The table came from immunoSEQ multiplex PCR; TCRdb's copy has only in-frame clones and leaves some out. The data hold roughly 100,000 clones, with approximately 86% observed a single time. Sequenced sample: peripheral blood. Receptors originate from a man aged 50 to 60 with COVID-19, enrolled during active disease.

The chain employs TRBV27 and TRBJ1-2, with D tentatively TRBD1 (5 bases). V lost 6 bases and J 4 bases, leaving 12 bases between the germline ends. Germline V gene sequence: CDR1 MNHEY, CDR2 SMNVEV (reference sequence). The CDR3 totals 13 residues. CDR3 coding DNA: TGTGCCAGCAGCCGGCAGGGTATCTATGGCTACACCTTC. The encoded protein is CASSRQGIYGYTF.

V and J are TRBV5-6 and TRBJ1-1, with a possible D match to TRBD1 (5 bases). V lost 1 base and J 0 bases, leaving 7 bases between the germline ends. The CDR3 covers 14 residues. Germline V gene data show CDR1 as SGHDT and CDR2 as YYEEEE. The CDR3 region has the DNA TGTGCCAGCAGCTTGAGGGGCATGAACACTGAAGCTTTCTTT. It translates to CASSLRGMNTEAFF.

The gene calls are TRBV7-2 and TRBJ2-7; D is ambiguous. Trimming cost V 4 bases and J 1 base, with 11 bases left between them. Germline V lookup: CDR1 SGHTA, CDR2 FQGNSA. The length of the CDR3 is 14 residues. The DNA of the CDR3 is TGTGCCAGCAGCTCGGGTCCAAAATCCTACGAGCAGTACTTC. Translated, it gives CASSSGPKSYEQYF.

The chain recombines TRBV13 with TRBJ2-7; D call uncertain. V lost 0 bases and J 2 bases, leaving 14 bases between the germline ends. Germline CDR1 PRHDT, CDR2 FYEKMQ (reference sequence). The CDR3 is 16 amino acids. Here the CDR3 DNA reads TGTGCCAGCAGCTTAGGCCTCCGCGGCAGAACCTACGAGCAGTACTTC. It is translated as CASSLGLRGRTYEQYF.

This clone was seen just once. Germline is not matched at one junction end, which may reflect a read error. The J gene is TRBJ2-2, the V gene TRBV7-7; TRBD1 might be the D (5 bases). This CDR3 is built from 14 residues. Germline V CDR1 and CDR2: SSHAT, FNYEAQ (reference sequence). The CDR3 nucleotides are TGTGCTAGCAGCCCTGGGGCAGCCACCGGGGAGCTGTTTTTT. Its protein is CASSPGAATGELFF.

This chain links TRBV6-6 with TRBJ1-5, with D possibly being TRBD1 (6 bases). V was cut by 7 bases and J by 5 bases, with 18 bases left in between. Per the germline V gene, CDR1 is MNHNY and CDR2 is SVGAGI (reference sequence). CDR3 length: 15 amino acids. The DNA for the CDR3 is TGTGCCAGCAACCCGGGACGAGGGGGAGATCAGCCCCAGCATTTT. This translates into CASNPGRGGDQPQHF.

The chain has TRBV27 and TRBJ1-5; no reliable D call. The CDR3 spans 13 residues. Trimming stripped 4 bases from V and 9 bases from J, with 13 bases between. CDR1 is MNHEY and CDR2 is SMNVEV in the germline V gene (reference sequence). CDR3 bases: TGTGCCAGCAGTTATAGGGAGTGGTCGCCCCAGCATTTT. Translation: CASSYREWSPQHF.

This clone came up once. The chain has TRBV6-2 or TRBV6-3 and TRBJ1-5; D may be TRBD1 (5 bases). This CDR3 is built from 17 residues. Germline V lookup: CDR1 MNHEY, CDR2 SVGEGT. V was trimmed by 2 bases and J by 6 bases, leaving 20 bases between them. CDR3 sequence: CASSYHGSGFTGQPQHF. The DNA for the CDR3 is TGTGCCAGCAGTTACCATGGGTCAGGGTTTACGGGTCAGCCCCAGCATTTT.

This chain joins TRBV3-1 (or the pseudogene TRBV3-2) and TRBJ1-2; D perhaps matches TRBD1 (5 bases). Trimming left V 2 bases short and J 8 bases short, with 15 bases between. The CDR3 is 14 amino acids. Germline CDR1 and CDR2: LGHDT and YNNKEL (reference sequence). The CDR3 protein is CASSQYFGARGYTF. For the CDR3, the DNA is TGTGCCAGCAGCCAATACTTTGGGGCGAGGGGCTACACCTTC.

This clone occurred once. The V and J genes are TRBV7-9 and TRBJ2-7, with TRBD1 matching over 7 bases. The CDR3 sequence is 13 residues long. The germline V gene has CDR1 SEHNR and CDR2 FQNEAQ (reference sequence). The V and J ends lost 6 bases and 7 bases, in that order; junction bases with no gene match: 9. This chain's CDR3 is CASSKQGYEEQYF. The CDR3 DNA follows: TGTGCCAGCAGTAAACAGGGGTATGAGGAGCAGTACTTC.